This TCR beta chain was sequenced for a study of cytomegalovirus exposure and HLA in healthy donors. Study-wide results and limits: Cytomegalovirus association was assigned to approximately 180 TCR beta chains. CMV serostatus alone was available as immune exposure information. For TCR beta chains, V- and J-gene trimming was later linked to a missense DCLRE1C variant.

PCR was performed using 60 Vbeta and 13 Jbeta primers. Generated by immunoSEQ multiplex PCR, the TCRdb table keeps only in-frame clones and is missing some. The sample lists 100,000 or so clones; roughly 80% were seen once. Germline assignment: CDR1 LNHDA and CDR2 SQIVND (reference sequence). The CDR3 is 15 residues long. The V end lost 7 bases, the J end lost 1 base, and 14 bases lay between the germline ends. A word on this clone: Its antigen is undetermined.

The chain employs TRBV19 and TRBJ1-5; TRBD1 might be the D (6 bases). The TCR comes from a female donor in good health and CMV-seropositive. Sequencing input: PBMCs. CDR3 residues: CASKESGQSNQPQHF. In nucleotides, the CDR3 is TGTGCCAGTAAGGAGTCAGGACAGAGCAATCAGCCCCAGCATTTT.